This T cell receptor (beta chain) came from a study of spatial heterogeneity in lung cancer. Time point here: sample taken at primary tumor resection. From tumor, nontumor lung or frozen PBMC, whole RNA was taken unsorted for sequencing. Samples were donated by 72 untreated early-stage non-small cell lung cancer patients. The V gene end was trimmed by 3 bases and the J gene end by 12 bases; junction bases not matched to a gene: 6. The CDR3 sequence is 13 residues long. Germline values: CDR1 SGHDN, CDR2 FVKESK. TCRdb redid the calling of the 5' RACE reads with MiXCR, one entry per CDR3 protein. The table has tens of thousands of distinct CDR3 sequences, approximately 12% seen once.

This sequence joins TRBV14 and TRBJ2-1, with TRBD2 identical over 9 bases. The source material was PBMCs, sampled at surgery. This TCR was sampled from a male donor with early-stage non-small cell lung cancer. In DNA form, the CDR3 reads TGTGCCAGCAGCCAGACTAAAGCGGGAGGGCAGTTCTTC. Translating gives CASSQTKAGGQFF.